This TCR beta chain was captured in a study of blood T cell repertoires in COVID-19. Produced via immunoSEQ multiplex PCR; TCRdb's table is partial and in-frame only. Among hundreds of thousands of clones, 85% were seen once, and the ten largest hold 5.1%. This CDR3 is built from 14 residues. J gave up 5 bases and V 3 bases, and 3 bases lay outside the gene matches. CDR1 LNHDA and CDR2 SQIVND come from the germline V gene (reference sequence). The chain joins TRBV19 to TRBJ2-2, with 7 bases aligning to TRBD2. This receptor was obtained from a man in his fifties with active or convalescent COVID-19. Material for sequencing was peripheral blood. The CDR3 DNA is TGTGCCAGTAGTATGGGGGAGGGGACCGGGGAGCTGTTTTTT. It is translated as CASSMGEGTGELFF.